This T cell receptor (beta chain) is drawn from a study of post-analysis software for immune sequencing data. The overall study: Included courses were relapsing-remitting and secondary progressive multiple sclerosis; progressive-relapsing multiple sclerosis was also included. Regarding the study as a whole: Normalized Chao1 diversity in multiple sclerosis patients fell significantly below that of controls. The five TRBV segments detected at higher frequency in patients than in controls included TRBV5-6, TRBV5-1 and TRBV20-1. When the samples were clustered directly with F measure, those that had been prepared in the same batch showed strong co-clustering.

Germline values: CDR1 SGHAT, CDR2 FQNNGV. Trimming took 5 bases from V and 5 from J, leaving 15 bases between them. The length of the CDR3 is 14 residues. This clonotype was recorded a few times. Its antigen is undetermined. Unique molecular identifiers were carried by the TCR beta cDNA libraries. Starting from approximately 0.95 to 9.8 million T cells, the study yielded about half a million cDNA molecules. TCRdb passed the PCR reads through MiXCR, listing each CDR3 protein once. The sample has some 450,000 distinct CDR3 sequences, roughly 45% seen once. The receptor comes from a girl aged 10-17 years with multiple sclerosis. The V call is TRBV11-2, the J call TRBJ2-5; D is perhaps TRBD1 or TRBD2 (6 bases each). The sample was blood. CDR3 region: CASSAKGGMETQYF. The CDR3 nucleotides read TGTGCCAGCAGCGCAAAAGGGGGGATGGAGACCCAGTACTTC.